This T cell receptor (beta chain) was obtained from a study of T cell repertoires in cytomegalovirus infection. In the study overall: Public TCR beta signature analysis indicated the presence of both CMV infection and matching HLA type.

TCRdb analysed the reads with MiXCR anew, one entry per CDR3 protein. The profile covers 200,000 to 250,000 distinct CDR3 sequences, with roughly 22% appearing a single time and 18% taken by the ten largest. Overall study findings and caveats: Dominating the ex vivo response were TCR beta clonotypes that were CMV-specific and HLA-C-restricted.

A note on this clonotype: What it recognizes is unknown.

This TCR came from a human donor in good health (CMV status not recorded). Some clones in this sample may be carry-over from other donors' samples. What was sequenced was CD8+ T cells from PBMCs.

The DNA of the CDR3 is TGTGCCAGCACGGACAGAAGGGCGTCCAATGAGCAGTTCTTC. Translated, it gives CASTDRRASNEQFF. This chain joins TRBV27 and TRBJ2-1; maybe TRBD1 (6 bases). This CDR3 spans 14 amino acids. CDR1 MNHEY and CDR2 SMNVEV come from the germline V gene (reference sequence). V was shortened by 7 bases and J by 6 bases, with 16 bases between the two germline ends.